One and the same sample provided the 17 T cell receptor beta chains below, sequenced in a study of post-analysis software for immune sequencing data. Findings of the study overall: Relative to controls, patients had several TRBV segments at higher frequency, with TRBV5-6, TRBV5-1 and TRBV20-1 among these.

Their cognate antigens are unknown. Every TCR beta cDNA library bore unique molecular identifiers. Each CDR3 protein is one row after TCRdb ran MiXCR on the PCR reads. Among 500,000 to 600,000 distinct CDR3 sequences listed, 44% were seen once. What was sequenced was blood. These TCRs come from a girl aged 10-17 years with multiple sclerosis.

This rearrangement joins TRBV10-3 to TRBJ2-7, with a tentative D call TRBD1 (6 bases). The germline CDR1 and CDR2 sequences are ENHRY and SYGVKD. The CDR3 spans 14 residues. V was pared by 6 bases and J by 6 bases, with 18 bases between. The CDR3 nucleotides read TGTGCCATCAGGGGCCGGGACACCGTTGGCGAGCAGTACTTC. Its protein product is CAIRGRDTVGEQYF.

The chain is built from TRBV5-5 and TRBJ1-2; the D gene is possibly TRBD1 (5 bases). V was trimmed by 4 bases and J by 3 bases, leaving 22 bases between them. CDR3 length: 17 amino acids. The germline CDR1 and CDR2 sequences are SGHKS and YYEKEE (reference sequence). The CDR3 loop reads CASSLLGQHRLYYGYTF. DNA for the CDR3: TGTGCCAGCAGCCTGCTGGGCCAGCACAGGTTGTACTATGGCTACACCTTC.

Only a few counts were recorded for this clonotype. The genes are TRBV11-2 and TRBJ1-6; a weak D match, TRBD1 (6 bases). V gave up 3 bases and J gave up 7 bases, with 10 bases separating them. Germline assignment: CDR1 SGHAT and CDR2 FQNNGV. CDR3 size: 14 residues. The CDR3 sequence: CASSFRGRNSPLHF. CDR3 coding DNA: TGTGCCAGCAGCTTTCGGGGGCGGAATTCACCCCTCCACTTT.

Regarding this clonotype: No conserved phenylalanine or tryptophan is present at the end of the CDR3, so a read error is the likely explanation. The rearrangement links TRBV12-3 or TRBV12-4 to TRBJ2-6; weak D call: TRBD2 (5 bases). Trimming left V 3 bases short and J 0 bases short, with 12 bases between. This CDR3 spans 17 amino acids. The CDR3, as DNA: TGTGCCAGCAGTTTTCGACTAATTAACTCTGGGGCCAACGTCCTGACTTGC. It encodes CASSFRLINSGANVLTC.

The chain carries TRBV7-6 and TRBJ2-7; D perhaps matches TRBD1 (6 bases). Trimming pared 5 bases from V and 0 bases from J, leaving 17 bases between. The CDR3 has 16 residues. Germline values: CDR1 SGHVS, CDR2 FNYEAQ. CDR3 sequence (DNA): TGTGCCAGCAGCCCGAGACAGGCCTTAACCTCCTACGAGCAGTACTTC. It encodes CASSPRQALTSYEQYF. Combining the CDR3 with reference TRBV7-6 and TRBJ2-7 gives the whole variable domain GAGVSQSPRYKVTKRGQDVALRCDPISGHVSLYWYRQALGQGPEFLTYFNYEAQQDKSGLPNDRFSAERPEGSISTLTIQRTEQRDSAMYRCASSPRQALTSYEQYFGPGTRLTVT.

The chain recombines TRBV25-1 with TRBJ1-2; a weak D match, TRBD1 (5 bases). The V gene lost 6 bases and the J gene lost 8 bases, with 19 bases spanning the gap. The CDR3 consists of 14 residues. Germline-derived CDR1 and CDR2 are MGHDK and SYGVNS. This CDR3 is CASSNDRLLEGYTF. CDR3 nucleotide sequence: TGTGCCAGCAGCAATGACAGACTCCTGGAAGGCTACACCTTC.

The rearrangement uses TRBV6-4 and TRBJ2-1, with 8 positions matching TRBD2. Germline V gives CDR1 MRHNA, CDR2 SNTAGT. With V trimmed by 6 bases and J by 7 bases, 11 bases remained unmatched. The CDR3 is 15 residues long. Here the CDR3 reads CASSQLSGSFNEQFF. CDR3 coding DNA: TGTGCCAGCAGCCAACTAAGCGGGAGTTTTAATGAGCAGTTCTTC.

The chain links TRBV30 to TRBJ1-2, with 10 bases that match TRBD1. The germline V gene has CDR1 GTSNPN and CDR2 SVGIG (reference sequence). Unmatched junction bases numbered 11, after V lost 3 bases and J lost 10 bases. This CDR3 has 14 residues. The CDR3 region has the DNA TGTGCCTGGAGACCTGACAGGGGGCGCGTGGACTACACCTTC. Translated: CAWRPDRGRVDYTF.

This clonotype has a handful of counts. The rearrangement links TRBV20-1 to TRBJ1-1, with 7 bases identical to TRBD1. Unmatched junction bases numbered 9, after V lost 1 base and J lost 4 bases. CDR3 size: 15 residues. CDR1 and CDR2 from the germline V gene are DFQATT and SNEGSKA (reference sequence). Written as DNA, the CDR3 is TGCAGTGCTAGAGGGCAGAGGGGGCAAGGCACTGAAGCTTTCTTT. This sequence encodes CSARGQRGQGTEAFF.

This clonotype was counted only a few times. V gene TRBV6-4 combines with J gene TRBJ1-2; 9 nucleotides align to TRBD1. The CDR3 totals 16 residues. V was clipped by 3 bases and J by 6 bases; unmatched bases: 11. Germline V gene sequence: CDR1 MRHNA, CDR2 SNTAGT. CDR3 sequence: CASSDRTGGARDGYTF. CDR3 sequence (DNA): TGTGCCAGCAGTGATCGTACAGGGGGCGCCAGGGATGGCTACACCTTC.

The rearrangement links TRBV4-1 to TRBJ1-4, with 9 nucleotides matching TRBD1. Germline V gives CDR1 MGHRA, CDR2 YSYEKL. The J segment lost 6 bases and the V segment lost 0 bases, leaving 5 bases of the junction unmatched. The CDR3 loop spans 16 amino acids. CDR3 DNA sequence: TGCGCCAGCAGCCAAGATGGACGGGACAGGGATGAAAAACTGTTTTTT. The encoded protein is CASSQDGRDRDEKLFF.

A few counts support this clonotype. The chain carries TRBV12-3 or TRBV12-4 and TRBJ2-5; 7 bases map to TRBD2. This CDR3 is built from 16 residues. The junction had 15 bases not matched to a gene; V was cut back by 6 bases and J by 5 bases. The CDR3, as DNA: TGTGCCAGCAGATCCCTTATGGGCGGGAGACGGGAGACCCAGTACTTC. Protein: CASRSLMGGRRETQYF.

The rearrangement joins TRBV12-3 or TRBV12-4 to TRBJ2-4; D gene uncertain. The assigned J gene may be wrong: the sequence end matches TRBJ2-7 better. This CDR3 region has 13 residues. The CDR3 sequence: CASSPDGFYEQYF. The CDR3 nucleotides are TGTGCCAGCAGTCCGGACGGTTTCTACGAGCAGTACTTC.

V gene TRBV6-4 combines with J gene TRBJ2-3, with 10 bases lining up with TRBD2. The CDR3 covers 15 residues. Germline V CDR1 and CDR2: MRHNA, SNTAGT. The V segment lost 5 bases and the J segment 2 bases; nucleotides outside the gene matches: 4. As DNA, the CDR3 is TGTGCCAGCAGTAACGGACTAGCGGACACAGATACGCAGTATTTT. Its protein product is CASSNGLADTDTQYF.

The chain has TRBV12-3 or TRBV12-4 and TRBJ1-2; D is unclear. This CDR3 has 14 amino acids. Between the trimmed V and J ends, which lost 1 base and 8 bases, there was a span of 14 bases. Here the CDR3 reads CASSLDGRRGGYTF. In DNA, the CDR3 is TGTGCCAGCAGTTTAGACGGACGGCGAGGGGGCTACACCTTC.

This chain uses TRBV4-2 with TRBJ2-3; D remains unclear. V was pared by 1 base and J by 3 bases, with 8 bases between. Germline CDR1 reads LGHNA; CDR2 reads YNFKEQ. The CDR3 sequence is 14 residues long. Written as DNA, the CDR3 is TGTGCCAGCAGCCAAGCCCTAGATACAGATACGCAGTATTTT. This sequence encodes CASSQALDTDTQYF.

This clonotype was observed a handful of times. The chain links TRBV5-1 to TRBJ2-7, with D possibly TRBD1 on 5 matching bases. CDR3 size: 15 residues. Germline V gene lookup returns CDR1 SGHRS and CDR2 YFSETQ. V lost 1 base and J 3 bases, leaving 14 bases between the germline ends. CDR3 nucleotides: TGCGCCAGCAGCTTGAATTATAGGGGTGGCTACGAGCAGTACTTC. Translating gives CASSLNYRGGYEQYF.